These T cell receptor beta chains were read from a single sample in a study of high-grade serous ovarian cancer treatment subgroups. Only in-frame clones appear in the TCRdb table, and some are missing; sequencing was by immunoSEQ multiplex PCR. This repertoire shows about 2,300 clones, 72% found once; its top ten account for under 15%. Sequencing was carried out using tumor tissue. The source is a human donor with high-grade serous ovarian cancer. The CDR3 runs from the conserved cysteine through the conserved F or W. Each record gives: J gene, D gene, clone size, V gene, CDR3 protein, CDR3 DNA. D genes are given only for firm matches. The size of a clone is reported for some rows only, either as once, few or many, or as a class for expanded clones.

J: TRBJ1-4
D: -
size: -
V: TRBV14
CDR3: CASSQDPGANEKLFF
DNA: TGTGCCAGCAGCCAAGATCCAGGAGCCAATGAAAAACTGTTTTTT

J: TRBJ2-1
D: TRBD2
size: few
V: TRBV5-1
CDR3: CASSLYQSAGGYEQFF
DNA: TGCGCCAGCAGCTTGTATCAGTCGGCGGGAGGCTATGAGCAGTTCTTC

J: TRBJ2-1
D: TRBD1
size: once
V: TRBV5-1
CDR3: CASSSLVPGQGPNEQFF
DNA: TGCGCCAGCAGCTCCTTAGTTCCGGGACAGGGACCCAATGAGCAGTTCTTC

J: TRBJ1-3
D: -
size: large
V: TRBV7-2
CDR3: CASSSIRQRPGNTIYF
DNA: TGTGCCAGCAGCTCCATTCGACAGCGGCCGGGAAACACCATATATTTT

J: TRBJ1-5
D: -
size: once
V: TRBV19
CDR3: CASTQGRGGGSNQPQHF
DNA: TGTGCCAGTACCCAGGGGAGGGGAGGGGGTAGCAATCAGCCCCAGCATTTT

J: TRBJ2-1
D: TRBD2
size: -
V: TRBV4-1
CDR3: CASSQMGTSEYNEQFF
DNA: TGCGCCAGCAGCCAGATGGGGACTAGCGAGTACAATGAGCAGTTCTTC

J: TRBJ2-1
D: TRBD2
size: -
V: TRBV27
CDR3: CASYQTGGSYNEQFF
DNA: TGTGCCAGCTACCAAACGGGGGGCTCCTACAATGAGCAGTTCTTC

J: TRBJ1-1
D: -
size: few
V: TRBV29-1
CDR3: CSVVHSVNAEAFF
DNA: TGCAGCGTTGTCCACTCGGTTAACGCTGAAGCTTTCTTT

J: TRBJ2-1
D: TRBD2
size: -
V: TRBV2
CDR3: CASSSAGGSNEQFF
DNA: TGTGCCAGCAGTAGTGCGGGAGGGTCAAATGAGCAGTTCTTC

J: TRBJ2-2
D: -
size: -
V: TRBV5-6
CDR3: CASSLGVVRNTGELFF
DNA: TGTGCCAGCAGCTTGGGGGTCGTCCGAAACACCGGGGAGCTGTTTTTT

J: TRBJ2-2
D: -
size: -
V: TRBV28
CDR3: CASRRLPNTGELFF
DNA: TGTGCCAGCAGGAGACTCCCCAACACCGGGGAGCTGTTTTTT

J: TRBJ2-1
D: TRBD2
size: -
V: TRBV7-9
CDR3: CASSLRVGLAGDHNEQFF
DNA: TGTGCCAGCAGCTTAAGAGTTGGGCTAGCGGGAGACCACAATGAGCAGTTCTTC

J: TRBJ2-3
D: TRBD2
size: -
V: TRBV18
CDR3: CASSPLAGGGTDTQYF
DNA: TGTGCCAGCTCACCTCTAGCGGGAGGAGGCACAGATACGCAGTATTTT

J: TRBJ1-5
D: -
size: -
V: TRBV7-9
CDR3: CASSLALGGPQHF
DNA: TGTGCCAGCAGCTTGGCACTAGGCGGTCCCCAGCATTTT

J: TRBJ1-2
D: -
size: -
V: TRBV7-2
CDR3: CASSPNAGGGYTF
DNA: TGTGCCAGCAGCCCAAATGCCGGGGGTGGCTACACCTTC

J: TRBJ2-1
D: TRBD1
size: -
V: TRBV7-2
CDR3: CASSYRTGIFYNEQFF
DNA: TGTGCCAGCAGCTATCGGACAGGGATTTTCTACAATGAGCAGTTCTTC

J: TRBJ1-1
D: -
size: -
V: TRBV29-1
CDR3: CSAPGLNTEAFF
DNA: TGCAGCGCCCCGGGGTTGAACACTGAAGCTTTCTTT

J: TRBJ2-2
D: -
size: -
V: TRBV4-1
CDR3: CASSQDGGAAGELFF
DNA: TGCGCCAGCAGCCAAGATGGGGGGGCGGCCGGGGAGCTGTTTTTT

J: TRBJ1-4
D: -
size: once
V: TRBV27
CDR3: CASSPVDRWEKLFF
DNA: TGTGCCAGCAGTCCCGTGGACCGATGGGAAAAACTGTTTTTT

J: TRBJ2-2
D: -
size: once
V: TRBV7-8
CDR3: CASSFGGITGELFF
DNA: TGTGCCAGCAGCTTCGGGGGTATCACCGGGGAGCTGTTTTTT

J: TRBJ2-1
D: TRBD1
size: -
V: TRBV10-2
CDR3: CASSGQGSSYNEQFF
DNA: TGCGCCAGCAGCGGACAGGGTAGCTCCTACAATGAGCAGTTCTTC

J: TRBJ2-1
D: TRBD2
size: -
V: TRBV6-5
CDR3: CASTLAGVYNEQFF
DNA: TGTGCCAGCACACTAGCGGGAGTCTACAATGAGCAGTTCTTC

J: TRBJ1-4
D: TRBD1
size: -
V: TRBV5-6
CDR3: CASSLRGTGAEKLFF
DNA: TGTGCCAGCAGCTTGCGAGGGACAGGGGCTGAAAAACTGTTTTTT

J: TRBJ2-5
D: -
size: -
V: TRBV27
CDR3: CASSLSRQGETQYF
DNA: TGTGCCAGCAGTTTATCGCGGCAGGGCGAGACCCAGTACTTC

J: TRBJ2-5
D: TRBD2
size: few
V: TRBV9
CDR3: CASSATSGSSWETQYF
DNA: TGTGCCAGCAGCGCGACTAGCGGGAGCTCATGGGAGACCCAGTACTTC

J: TRBJ2-7
D: TRBD1
size: few
V: TRBV5-6
CDR3: CASSTGQGEQYF
DNA: TGTGCCAGCAGCACCGGACAGGGCGAGCAGTACTTC

J: TRBJ2-1
D: TRBD1
size: -
V: TRBV2
CDR3: CASSAGTGYNEQFF
DNA: TGTGCCAGCAGTGCCGGGACAGGGTACAATGAGCAGTTCTTC

J: TRBJ2-1
D: TRBD2
size: -
V: TRBV9
CDR3: CASRGGLAALNEQFF
DNA: TGTGCCAGCAGAGGGGGACTAGCGGCCCTCAATGAGCAGTTCTTC

J: TRBJ2-2
D: -
size: -
V: TRBV1
CDR3: CTSSQGEADTGELFF
DNA: TGCACCAGCAGCCAGGGGGAAGCGGACACCGGGGAGCTGTTTTTT

J: TRBJ2-7
D: TRBD2
size: -
V: TRBV28
CDR3: CASSLDRGAYEQYF
DNA: TGTGCCAGCAGTCTCGACCGGGGGGCCTACGAGCAGTACTTC

J: TRBJ1-5
D: -
size: -
V: TRBV19
CDR3: CASRIGSGSTQPQHF
DNA: TGTGCCAGTAGGATAGGATCAGGGAGTACTCAGCCCCAGCATTTT

J: TRBJ1-2
D: -
size: few
V: TRBV5-6
CDR3: CASSLGSLSYGYTF
DNA: TGTGCCAGCAGCTTGGGTTCCTTGAGCTATGGCTACACCTTC

J: TRBJ2-3
D: TRBD2
size: -
V: TRBV5-1
CDR3: CASRLTSGSADTQYF
DNA: TGCGCCAGCCGATTGACTAGCGGGAGCGCAGATACGCAGTATTTT

J: TRBJ1-1
D: -
size: few
V: TRBV9
CDR3: CASSVRSGGGTEAFF
DNA: TGTGCCAGCAGCGTAAGGTCAGGCGGGGGGACTGAAGCTTTCTTT

J: TRBJ1-2
D: -
size: -
V: TRBV25-1
CDR3: CASSDPGEWGYTF
DNA: TGTGCCAGCAGTGACCCAGGGGAGTGGGGCTACACCTTC

J: TRBJ2-2
D: -
size: -
V: TRBV7-9
CDR3: CASSPPGYSTGELFF
DNA: TGTGCCAGCAGCCCACCGGGGTATAGTACCGGGGAGCTGTTTTTT

J: TRBJ1-6
D: TRBD1
size: once
V: TRBV27
CDR3: CASSVGTVHNSPLHF
DNA: TGTGCCAGCAGTGTTGGGACAGTTCATAATTCACCCCTCCACTTT

J: TRBJ2-6
D: -
size: -
V: TRBV6-5
CDR3: CASSPDRRGVLTF
DNA: TGTGCCAGCAGTCCAGACAGGCGGGGCGTCCTGACTTTC

J: TRBJ1-4
D: -
size: few
V: TRBV14
CDR3: CASSQEAGVNEKLFF
DNA: TGTGCCAGCAGCCAAGAAGCGGGGGTTAATGAAAAACTGTTTTTT

J: TRBJ2-5
D: -
size: once
V: TRBV19
CDR3: CASSTRAYPLSETQYF
DNA: TGTGCCAGTAGTACCAGGGCCTATCCCCTCTCAGAGACCCAGTACTTC

J: TRBJ2-5
D: -
size: -
V: TRBV28
CDR3: CASGIWGALETQYF
DNA: TGTGCCAGTGGTATATGGGGGGCTCTAGAGACCCAGTACTTC

J: TRBJ2-2
D: -
size: -
V: TRBV19
CDR3: CASRRSWGTMNTGELFF
DNA: TGTGCCAGTCGAAGGTCATGGGGGACAATGAACACCGGGGAGCTGTTTTTT

J: TRBJ1-1
D: -
size: -
V: TRBV7-9
CDR3: CASSRQGPNTEAFF
DNA: TGTGCCAGCAGCCGCCAAGGACCTAACACTGAAGCTTTCTTT

J: TRBJ1-4
D: TRBD1
size: few
V: TRBV27
CDR3: CASSSYRGLREKLFF
DNA: TGTGCCAGCAGTTCCTACAGGGGGCTAAGGGAAAAACTGTTTTTT

J: TRBJ2-7
D: TRBD2
size: -
V: TRBV12-5
CDR3: CASGLVGSGRYGEQYF
DNA: TGTGCTAGTGGTTTGGTAGGAAGCGGGAGGTATGGGGAGCAGTACTTC

J: TRBJ2-3
D: TRBD2
size: -
V: TRBV7-9
CDR3: CASSFTSDISGRARDTQYF
DNA: TGTGCCAGCAGCTTTACTTCTGATATTAGCGGGAGGGCAAGAGATACGCAGTATTTT

J: TRBJ1-3
D: TRBD1
size: -
V: TRBV19
CDR3: CASSRDRPGNTIYF
DNA: TGTGCCAGTAGCCGGGACAGGCCGGGAAACACCATATATTTT

J: TRBJ2-5
D: TRBD1
size: -
V: TRBV7-2
CDR3: CASSLDRGQQETQYF
DNA: TGTGCCAGCAGCTTAGACAGGGGGCAACAAGAGACCCAGTACTTC

J: TRBJ2-5
D: TRBD2
size: -
V: TRBV14
CDR3: CASSQGLAGGPRKTQYF
DNA: TGTGCCAGCAGCCAAGGTTTAGCGGGAGGGCCGAGAAAGACCCAGTACTTC

J: TRBJ1-2
D: TRBD1
size: -
V: TRBV2
CDR3: CASSALWRDSGYGYTF
DNA: TGTGCCAGCAGTGCACTCTGGAGGGACAGTGGCTATGGCTACACCTTC

J: TRBJ2-1
D: TRBD2
size: once
V: TRBV28
CDR3: CASGPAGASSYNEQFF
DNA: TGTGCCAGCGGCCCAGCGGGAGCCAGCTCCTACAATGAGCAGTTCTTC

J: TRBJ2-1
D: -
size: -
V: TRBV6-4
CDR3: CASSEDGRNEQFF
DNA: TGTGCCAGCAGTGAGGACGGGAGAAATGAGCAGTTCTTC

J: TRBJ2-2
D: TRBD2
size: -
V: TRBV7-2
CDR3: CARTAGGPTGELFF
DNA: TGTGCCAGAACAGCGGGAGGGCCTACCGGGGAGCTGTTTTTT

J: TRBJ1-2
D: -
size: -
V: TRBV30
CDR3: CAWSAPGGYTF
DNA: TGTGCCTGGAGTGCCCCTGGTGGCTACACCTTC

J: TRBJ2-1
D: TRBD2
size: -
V: TRBV7-2
CDR3: CASSLTSGIYNEQFF
DNA: TGTGCCAGCAGCTTAACTAGCGGGATCTACAATGAGCAGTTCTTC

J: TRBJ2-5
D: TRBD1
size: -
V: TRBV18
CDR3: CASSLTTGIEETQYF
DNA: TGTGCCAGCTCACTGACGACAGGGATAGAAGAGACCCAGTACTTC

J: TRBJ2-7
D: TRBD2
size: -
V: TRBV18
CDR3: CASSRGLAGSGDHEQYF
DNA: TGTGCCAGCTCCAGGGGACTAGCGGGATCCGGGGACCACGAGCAGTACTTC

J: TRBJ1-2
D: -
size: -
V: TRBV5-1
CDR3: CASRQYDGYGYTF
DNA: TGCGCCAGCAGGCAATATGACGGATATGGCTACACCTTC